The 9 T cell receptor beta chains in this list originate from one sample, sequenced in a study of shared clonotypes between healthy human individuals. Measured with immunoSEQ multiplex PCR; TCRdb has only the in-frame clones, and not every one. The sample yields millions of clones, over 85% seen once. Material: naive CD4+ T cells from PBMCs. This sample's subset: CD45RA+ positively selected. These receptors all come from a man aged 18 to 29 in good health. Some clones in this sample may be carry-over from other donors' samples.

CDR3 nucleotide sequence: TGTGCCAGCAGCCCGACTAGCGGGAACACTGGGGCCAACGTCCTGACTTTC. Protein: CASSPTSGNTGANVLTF. The chain carries TRBV2 and TRBJ2-6, with 11 bases matching TRBD2. CDR3 length: 17 amino acids. The V gene end was trimmed by 6 bases and the J gene end by 2 bases; junction bases not matched to a gene: 6. Germline V gives CDR1 SNHLY, CDR2 FYNNEI.

This clone has only one observation. The rearrangement uses TRBV4-3 and TRBJ2-3; 7 bases are shared with TRBD2. Germline V gene lookup returns CDR1 LGHNA and CDR2 YSLEER. The CDR3 consists of 13 residues. The J segment lost 13 bases and the V segment lost 1 base, leaving 8 bases of the junction unmatched. CDR3 sequence: CASSQGEGGSKYF. The CDR3 DNA follows: TGCGCCAGCAGCCAAGGGGAGGGAGGTTCAAAGTATTTT.

A few counts support this clone. The CDR3 nucleotides are TGCGCCAGCAGCTTTGATTCGGGTTTCGATCAGCCCCAGCATTTT. This gives the protein CASSFDSGFDQPQHF. The V gene is TRBV5-1, the J gene TRBJ1-5; no firm D call. Per germline, CDR1 SGHRS and CDR2 YFSETQ. This CDR3 has 15 residues. V was shortened by 2 bases and J by 5 bases, with 14 bases between the two germline ends.

This chain connects TRBV18 to TRBJ2-7, with TRBD2 matching 7 bases. The CDR3 runs 13 residues. V was pared by 3 bases and J by 7 bases, with 6 bases of the junction left unmatched. Germline loops: CDR1 KGHSH, CDR2 LQKENI. The chain's CDR3 is CASSPGGSGEQYF. CDR3 coding DNA: TGTGCCAGCTCACCGGGGGGGAGCGGGGAGCAGTACTTC.

The V and J genes are TRBV4-3 and TRBJ2-3; 7 bases are shared with TRBD1. The CDR3 spans 17 residues. CDR1 LGHNA and CDR2 YSLEER come from the germline V gene. The junction had 8 bases not matched to a gene; V was cut back by 1 base and J by 1 base. CDR3 loop: CASSQAWAGGGTDTQYF. The CDR3 nucleotides read TGCGCCAGCAGCCAAGCCTGGGCAGGGGGAGGCACAGATACGCAGTATTTT.

V usage is TRBV7-9 and J usage is TRBJ2-5; 8 bases are a match to TRBD2. The junction had 13 bases not matched to a gene; V was cut back by 5 bases and J by 5 bases. The CDR3 runs to 16 residues. Looked up from germline, CDR1 is SEHNR and CDR2 is FQNEAQ (reference sequence). The CDR3 DNA reads TGTGCCAGCAGCCCTCCAGGGAGCGGGAGTAGTGAGACCCAGTACTTC. Its translation: CASSPPGSGSSETQYF.

This sequence joins TRBV11-2 and TRBJ2-3; D is possibly TRBD1 (5 bases). Germline lookup yields CDR1 SGHAT and CDR2 FQNNGV. CDR3 length: 15 amino acids. Trimming removed 2 bases at V and 1 base at J, with 10 bases between. In nucleotides, the CDR3 is TGTGCCAGCAGCTTAAGTAGGGGCGGCACAGATACGCAGTATTTT. Translated: CASSLSRGGTDTQYF. The full variable domain, its missing parts supplied by reference TRBV11-2 and TRBJ2-3, is EAGVAQSPRYKIIEKRQSVAFWCNPISGHATLYWYQQILGQGPKLLIQFQNNGVVDDSQLPKDRFSAERLKGVDSTLKIQPAKLEDSAVYLCASSLSRGGTDTQYFGPGTRLTVL.

The chain employs TRBV7-6 and TRBJ2-2; no reliable D call. The germline V gene encodes CDR1 SGHVS and CDR2 FNYEAQ. Trimming removed 3 bases at V and 5 bases at J, with 7 bases between. CDR3 length: 13 amino acids. The CDR3 loop reads CASSFGMTGELFF. The CDR3 DNA is TGTGCCAGCAGCTTTGGTATGACCGGGGAGCTGTTTTTT.

The CDR3 protein is CASRSDRTGDIQYF. CDR3 in DNA: TGTGCCAGCAGGTCTGACAGGACAGGCGACATTCAGTACTTC. The genes are TRBV7-3 and TRBJ2-4; 7 nucleotides match TRBD1. The V segment lost 6 bases and the J segment 8 bases; nucleotides outside the gene matches: 10. CDR1 and CDR2 from the germline V gene are SGHTA and FQGTGA. The CDR3 totals 14 residues.